What follows describes a single TCR beta chain. This specimen comes from a study of blood T cell repertoires in COVID-19. Across the study: Specimens from acute and convalescent COVID-19 originated in the United States, Italy and Spain.

Clones were read by immunoSEQ multiplex PCR, and TCRdb kept only the in-frame ones, dropping some. The data contain approximately 300,000 clones, 75% to 95% of them singletons. The receptor was derived from a woman under 40 with COVID-19, enrolled during active disease. The material sequenced was peripheral blood.

CDR3: CASSSEDNNSPLHF. The CDR3 nucleotides read TGTGCCAGCTCGTCGGAGGATAATAATTCACCCCTCCACTTT. The chain carries TRBV18 and TRBJ1-6, with D unclear. Germline CDR1 is KGHSH and CDR2 is LQKENI. Between the trimmed V and J ends, which lost 6 bases and 5 bases, there was a span of 11 bases. This CDR3 has 14 amino acids.